This TCR beta chain was recovered during a study of T-cell reconstitution after alpha-beta-depleted transplantation in children. Germline lookup yields CDR1 MDHEN and CDR2 SYDVKM. This CDR3 spans 15 amino acids. V gave up 6 bases and J gave up 6 bases; unmatched junction bases: 13. Researchers prepared the TCRbeta library using unique molecular identifiers, the study reports. TCRdb passed the PCR reads through MiXCR, listing each CDR3 protein once. The table lists some 180,000 distinct CDR3 sequences, about 6.6% of them singletons, with about 6% in the top ten. This clonotype was seen many times. Sequenced here: PBMCs, sampled before TCRalphabeta/CD19-depleted stem cell transplant. The clonotype comes from a boy aged 2 to 10 with acute lymphoblastic leukemia, due to receive a stem cell transplant. The chain joins TRBV28 to TRBJ1-2; TRBD1 matches at 7 bases. The chain's CDR3 is CASRQTGSLGHGYTF. The CDR3 coding sequence is TGTGCCAGCAGACAGACAGGGTCCCTAGGCCATGGCTACACCTTC.